This T cell receptor (beta chain) appears in the sequencing data of a study of blood T cells in healthy people across ages. Study summary: Template-switching capture recovered about one barcoded beta molecule per two T cells.

Using a J-beta primer mix together with a sample-barcoded 5' primer, a second PCR was run for roughly 6 to 12 cycles. Template switching added a 12-random-nucleotide identifier to every cDNA molecule. MiXCR, run by TCRdb on the 5' RACE reads, gives a single entry per CDR3 protein. The data hold some 640,000 distinct CDR3 sequences, with 49% observed a single time. In the case of this clonotype: Its antigen is not identified.

Study-level results: The study lacked donor CMV status, which possibly confounded expanded clonotype changes. Getting older went along with TCR beta diversity per million T cells dropping roughly linearly.

Trimming pared 1 base from V and 5 bases from J, leaving 11 bases between. From germline, CDR1 is LGHDT and CDR2 YNNKEL (reference sequence). This CDR3 is built from 14 residues. The J gene is TRBJ2-5, the V gene TRBV3-1; no reliable D call. The source material was blood. The TCR was taken from a woman aged 55-70 years in good health. The CDR3 nucleotides are TGTGCCAGCAGCCAAGGGGGTGGCGTCGAGACCCAGTACTTC. This gives the protein CASSQGGGVETQYF.